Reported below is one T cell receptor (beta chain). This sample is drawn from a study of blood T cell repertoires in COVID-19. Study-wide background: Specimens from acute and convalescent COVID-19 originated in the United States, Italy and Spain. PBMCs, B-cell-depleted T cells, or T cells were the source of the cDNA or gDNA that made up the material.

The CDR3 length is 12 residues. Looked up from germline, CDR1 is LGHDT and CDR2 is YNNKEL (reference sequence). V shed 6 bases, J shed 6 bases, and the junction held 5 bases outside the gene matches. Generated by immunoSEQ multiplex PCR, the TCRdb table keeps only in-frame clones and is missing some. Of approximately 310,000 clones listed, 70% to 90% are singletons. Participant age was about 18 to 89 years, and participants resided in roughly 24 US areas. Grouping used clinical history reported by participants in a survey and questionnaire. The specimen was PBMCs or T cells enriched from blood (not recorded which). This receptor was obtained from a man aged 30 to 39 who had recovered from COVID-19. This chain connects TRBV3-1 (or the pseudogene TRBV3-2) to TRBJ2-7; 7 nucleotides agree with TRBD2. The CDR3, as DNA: TGTGCCAGCAGTCGACTAGCCGGCGAGCAGTACTTC. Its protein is CASSRLAGEQYF.